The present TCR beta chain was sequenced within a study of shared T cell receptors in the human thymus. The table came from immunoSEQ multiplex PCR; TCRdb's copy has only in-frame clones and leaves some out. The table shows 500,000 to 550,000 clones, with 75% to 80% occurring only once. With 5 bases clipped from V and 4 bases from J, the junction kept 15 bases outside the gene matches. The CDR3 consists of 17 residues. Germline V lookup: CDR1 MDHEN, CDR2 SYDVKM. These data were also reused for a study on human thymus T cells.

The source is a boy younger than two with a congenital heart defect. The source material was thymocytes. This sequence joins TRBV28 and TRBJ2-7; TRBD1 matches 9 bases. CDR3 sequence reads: CASSPRYRDRDQYEQYF. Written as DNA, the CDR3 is TGTGCCAGCAGTCCCCGGTACCGGGACAGGGACCAGTACGAGCAGTACTTC.